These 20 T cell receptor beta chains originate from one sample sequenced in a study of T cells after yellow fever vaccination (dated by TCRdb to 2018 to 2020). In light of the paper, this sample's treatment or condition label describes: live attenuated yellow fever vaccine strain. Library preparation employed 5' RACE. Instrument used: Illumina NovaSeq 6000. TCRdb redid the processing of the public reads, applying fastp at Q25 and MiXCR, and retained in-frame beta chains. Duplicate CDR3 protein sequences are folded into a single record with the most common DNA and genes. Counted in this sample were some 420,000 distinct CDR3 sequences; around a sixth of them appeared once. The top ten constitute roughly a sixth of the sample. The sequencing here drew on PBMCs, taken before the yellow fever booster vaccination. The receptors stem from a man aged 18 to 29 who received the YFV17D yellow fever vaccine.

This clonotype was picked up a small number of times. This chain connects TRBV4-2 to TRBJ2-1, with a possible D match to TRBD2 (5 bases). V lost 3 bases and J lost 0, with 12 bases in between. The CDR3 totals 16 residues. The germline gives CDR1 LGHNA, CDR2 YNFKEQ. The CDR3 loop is CASSQLLARSYNEQFF. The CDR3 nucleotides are TGTGCCAGCAGCCAGCTCCTAGCACGCTCCTACAATGAGCAGTTCTTC.

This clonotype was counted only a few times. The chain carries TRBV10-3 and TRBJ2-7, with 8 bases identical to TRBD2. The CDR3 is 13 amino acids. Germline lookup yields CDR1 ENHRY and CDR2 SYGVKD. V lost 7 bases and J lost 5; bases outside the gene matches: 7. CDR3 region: CAIKRGKADEQYF. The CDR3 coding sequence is TGTGCCATCAAGCGGGGGAAGGCTGACGAGCAGTACTTC.

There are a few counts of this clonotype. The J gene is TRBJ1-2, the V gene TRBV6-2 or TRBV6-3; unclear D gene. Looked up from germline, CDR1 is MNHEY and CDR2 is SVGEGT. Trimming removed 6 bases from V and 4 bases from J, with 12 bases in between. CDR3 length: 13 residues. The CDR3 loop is CASRAGSFYGYTF. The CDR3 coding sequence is TGTGCCAGCAGAGCCGGTAGCTTCTATGGCTACACCTTC.

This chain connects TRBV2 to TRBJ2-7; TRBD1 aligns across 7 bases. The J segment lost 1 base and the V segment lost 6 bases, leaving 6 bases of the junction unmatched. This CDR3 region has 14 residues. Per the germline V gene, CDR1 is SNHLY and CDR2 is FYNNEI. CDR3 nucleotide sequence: TGTGCCAGCAGGGTCAGGGGGTGGTCCTACGAGCAGTACTTC. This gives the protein CASRVRGWSYEQYF.

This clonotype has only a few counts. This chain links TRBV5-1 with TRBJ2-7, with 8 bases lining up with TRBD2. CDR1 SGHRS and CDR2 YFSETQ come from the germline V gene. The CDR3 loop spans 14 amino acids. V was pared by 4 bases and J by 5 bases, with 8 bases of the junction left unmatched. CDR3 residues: CASSRSGAQDEQYV. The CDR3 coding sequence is TGCGCCAGCAGCCGTAGCGGGGCCCAAGACGAGCAGTACGTC.

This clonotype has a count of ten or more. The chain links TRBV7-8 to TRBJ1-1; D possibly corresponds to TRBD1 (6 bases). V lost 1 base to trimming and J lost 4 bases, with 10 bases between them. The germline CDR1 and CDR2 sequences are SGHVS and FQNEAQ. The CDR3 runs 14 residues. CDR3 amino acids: CASSLVGRGTEAFF. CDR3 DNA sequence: TGTGCCAGCAGCTTAGTAGGCAGGGGCACTGAAGCTTTCTTT.

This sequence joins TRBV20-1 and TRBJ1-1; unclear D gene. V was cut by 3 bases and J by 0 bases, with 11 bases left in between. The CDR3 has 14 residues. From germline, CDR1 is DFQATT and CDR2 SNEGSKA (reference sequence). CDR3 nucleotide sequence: TGCAGTGCTAGGGATCTGGGGATGAACACTGAAGCTTTCTTT. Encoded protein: CSARDLGMNTEAFF.

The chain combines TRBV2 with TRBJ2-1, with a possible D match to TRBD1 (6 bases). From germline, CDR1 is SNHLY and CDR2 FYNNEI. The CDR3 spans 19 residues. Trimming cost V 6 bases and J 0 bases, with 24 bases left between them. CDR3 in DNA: TGTGCCAGCAGGGGGGTGGGGGCCTCCAGCGAAAGCTCCTACAATGAGCAGTTCTTC. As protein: CASRGVGASSESSYNEQFF. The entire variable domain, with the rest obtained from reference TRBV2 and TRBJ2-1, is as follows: EPEVTQTPSHQVTQMGQEVILRCVPISNHLYFYWYRQILGQKVEFLVSFYNNEISEKSEIFDDQFSVERPDGSNFTLKIRSTKLEDSAMYFCASRGVGASSESSYNEQFFGPGTRLTVL.

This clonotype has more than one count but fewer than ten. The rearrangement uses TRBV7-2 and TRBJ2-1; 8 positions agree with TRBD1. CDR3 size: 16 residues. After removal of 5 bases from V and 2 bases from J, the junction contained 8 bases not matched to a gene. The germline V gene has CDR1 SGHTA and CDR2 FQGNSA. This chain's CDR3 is CASSPWTGRTYNEQFF. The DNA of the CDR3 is TGTGCCAGCAGCCCATGGACAGGGAGGACCTACAATGAGCAGTTCTTC.

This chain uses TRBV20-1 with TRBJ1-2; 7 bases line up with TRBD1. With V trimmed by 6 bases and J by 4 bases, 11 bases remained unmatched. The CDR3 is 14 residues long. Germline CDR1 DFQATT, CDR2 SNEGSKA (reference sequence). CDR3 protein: CSAPGQKVIYGYTF. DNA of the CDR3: TGCAGTGCCCCGGGACAGAAAGTTATCTATGGCTACACCTTC.

The CDR3 region has the DNA TGTGCCAGCAGCCCCGGGACGGCAGGATGGGACGGGGAGCTGTTTTTT. Translated: CASSPGTAGWDGELFF. V usage is TRBV7-9 and J usage is TRBJ2-2; tentatively, D is TRBD1 or TRBD2 (5 bases each). The V gene lost 5 bases and the J gene lost 7 bases, with 20 bases spanning the gap. CDR1 and CDR2 (germline): SEHNR, FQNEAQ (reference sequence). CDR3 length: 16 amino acids.

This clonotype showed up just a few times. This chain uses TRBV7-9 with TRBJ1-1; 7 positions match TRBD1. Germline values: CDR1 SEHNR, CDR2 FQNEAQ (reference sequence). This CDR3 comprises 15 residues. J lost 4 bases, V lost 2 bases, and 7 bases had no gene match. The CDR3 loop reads CASSLPDREGTEAFF. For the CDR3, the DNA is TGTGCCAGCAGCTTACCCGACAGGGAGGGCACTGAAGCTTTCTTT.

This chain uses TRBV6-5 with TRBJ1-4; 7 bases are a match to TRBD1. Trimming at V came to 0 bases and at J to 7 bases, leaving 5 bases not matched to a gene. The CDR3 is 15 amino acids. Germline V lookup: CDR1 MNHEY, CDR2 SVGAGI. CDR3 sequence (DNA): TGTGCCAGCAGTTACTCGAAGGGGGCAGGTGAAAAACTGTTTTTT. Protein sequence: CASSYSKGAGEKLFF.

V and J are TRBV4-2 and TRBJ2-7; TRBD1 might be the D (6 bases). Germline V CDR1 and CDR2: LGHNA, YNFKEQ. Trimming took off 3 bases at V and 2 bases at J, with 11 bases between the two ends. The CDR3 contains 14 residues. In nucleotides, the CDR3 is TGTGCCAGCAGCCAGGGGGCGGGCACCTACGAGCAGTACTTC. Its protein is CASSQGAGTYEQYF.

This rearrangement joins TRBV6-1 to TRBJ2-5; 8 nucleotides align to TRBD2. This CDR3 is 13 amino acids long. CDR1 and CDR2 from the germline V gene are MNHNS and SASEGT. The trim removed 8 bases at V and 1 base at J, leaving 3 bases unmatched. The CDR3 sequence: CASAAGGQETQYF. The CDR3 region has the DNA TGTGCCAGCGCGGCGGGGGGCCAAGAGACCCAGTACTTC.

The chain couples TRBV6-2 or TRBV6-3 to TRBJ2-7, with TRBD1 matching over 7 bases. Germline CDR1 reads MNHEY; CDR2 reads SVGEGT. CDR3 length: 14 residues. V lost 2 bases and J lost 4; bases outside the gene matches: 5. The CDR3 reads CASSYGQVAYEQYV. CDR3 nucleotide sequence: TGTGCCAGCAGTTACGGACAGGTAGCGTACGAGCAGTACGTC.

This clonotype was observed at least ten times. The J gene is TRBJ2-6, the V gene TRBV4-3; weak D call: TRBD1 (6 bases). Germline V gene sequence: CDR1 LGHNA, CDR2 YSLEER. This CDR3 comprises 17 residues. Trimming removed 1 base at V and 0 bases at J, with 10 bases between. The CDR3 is CASSQGQAYSGANVLTF. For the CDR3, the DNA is TGCGCCAGCAGCCAAGGACAGGCGTACTCTGGGGCCAACGTCCTGACTTTC.

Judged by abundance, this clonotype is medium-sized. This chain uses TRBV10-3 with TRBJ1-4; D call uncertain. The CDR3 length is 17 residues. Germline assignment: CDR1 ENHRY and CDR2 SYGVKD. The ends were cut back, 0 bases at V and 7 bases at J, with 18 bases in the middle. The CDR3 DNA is TGTGCCATCAGTGAGTCGACGCGGCACCCGTGGATTGAAAAACTGTTTTTT. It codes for CAISESTRHPWIEKLFF.

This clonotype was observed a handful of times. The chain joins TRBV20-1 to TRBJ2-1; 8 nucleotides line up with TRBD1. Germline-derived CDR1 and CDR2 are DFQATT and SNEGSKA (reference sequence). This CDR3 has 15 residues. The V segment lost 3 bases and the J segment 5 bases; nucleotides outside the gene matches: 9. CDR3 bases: TGCAGTGCTAGGGGTGACAGGGGCGTACACAATGAGCAGTTCTTC. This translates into CSARGDRGVHNEQFF.

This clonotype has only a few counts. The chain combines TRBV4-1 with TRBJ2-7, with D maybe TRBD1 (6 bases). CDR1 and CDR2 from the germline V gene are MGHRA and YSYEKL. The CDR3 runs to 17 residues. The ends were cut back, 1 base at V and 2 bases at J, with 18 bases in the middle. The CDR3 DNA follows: TGCGCCAGCAGCCAAGGTTACGCCGGGACACCAACCTACGAGCAGTACTTC. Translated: CASSQGYAGTPTYEQYF.